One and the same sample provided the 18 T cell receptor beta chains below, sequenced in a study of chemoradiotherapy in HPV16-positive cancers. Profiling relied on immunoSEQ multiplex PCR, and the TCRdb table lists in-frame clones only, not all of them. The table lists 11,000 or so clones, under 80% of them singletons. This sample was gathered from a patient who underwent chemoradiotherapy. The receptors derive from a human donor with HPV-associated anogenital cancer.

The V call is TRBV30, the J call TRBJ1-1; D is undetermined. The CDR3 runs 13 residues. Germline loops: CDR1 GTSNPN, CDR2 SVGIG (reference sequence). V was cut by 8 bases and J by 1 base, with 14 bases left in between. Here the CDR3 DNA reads TGTGCCGGGAAGGGCCTGCCGAACACTGAAGCTTTCTTT. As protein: CAGKGLPNTEAFF.

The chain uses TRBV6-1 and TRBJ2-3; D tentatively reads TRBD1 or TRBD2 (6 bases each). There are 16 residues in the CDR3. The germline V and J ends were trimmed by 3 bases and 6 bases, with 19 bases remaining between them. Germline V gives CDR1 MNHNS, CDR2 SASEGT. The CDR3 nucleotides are TGTGCCAGCAGTGAGGTTTCCCCGGGGGCTGGGGATACGCAGTATTTT. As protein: CASSEVSPGAGDTQYF.

The CDR3 DNA is TGTGCCATCAACGGGGGGGATAGCACAGATACGCAGTATTTT. Amino acid sequence: CAINGGDSTDTQYF. J is TRBJ2-3 and V is TRBV10-3, with TRBD2 matching over 8 bases. The CDR3 runs to 14 residues. J gave up 0 bases and V 7 bases, and 3 bases lay outside the gene matches. Germline loops: CDR1 ENHRY, CDR2 SYGVKD.

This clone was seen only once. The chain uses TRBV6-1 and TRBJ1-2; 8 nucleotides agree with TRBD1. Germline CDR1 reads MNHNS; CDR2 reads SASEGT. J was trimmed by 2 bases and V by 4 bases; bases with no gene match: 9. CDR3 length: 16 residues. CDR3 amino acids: CASSVGTGSKNYGYTF. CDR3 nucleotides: TGTGCCAGCAGTGTTGGGACAGGTAGTAAGAACTATGGCTACACCTTC.

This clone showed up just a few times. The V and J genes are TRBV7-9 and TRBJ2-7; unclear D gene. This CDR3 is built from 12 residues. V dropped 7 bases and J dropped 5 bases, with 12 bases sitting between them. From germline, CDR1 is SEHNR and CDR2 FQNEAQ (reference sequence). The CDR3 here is CASTFGEDEQYF. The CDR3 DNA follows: TGTGCCAGCACCTTCGGTGAGGACGAGCAGTACTTC. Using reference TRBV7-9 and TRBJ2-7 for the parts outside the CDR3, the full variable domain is DTGVSQNPRHKITKRGQNVTFRCDPISEHNRLYWYRQTLGQGPEFLTYFQNEAQLEKSRLLSDRFSAERPKGSFSTLEIQRTEQGDSAMYLCASTFGEDEQYFGPGTRLTVT.

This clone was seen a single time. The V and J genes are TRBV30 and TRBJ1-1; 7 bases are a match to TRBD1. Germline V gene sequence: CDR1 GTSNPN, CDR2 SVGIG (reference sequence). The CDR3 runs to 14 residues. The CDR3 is CASDGGTVNTEAFF. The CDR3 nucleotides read TGTGCATCTGATGGGGGGACAGTGAACACTGAAGCTTTCTTT. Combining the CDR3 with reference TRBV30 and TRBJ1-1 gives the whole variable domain SQTIHQWPATLVQPVGSPLSLECTVEGTSNPNLYWYRQAAGRGLQLLFYSVGIGQISSEVPQNLSASRPQDRQFILSSKKLLLSDSGFYLCASDGGTVNTEAFFGQGTRLTVV.

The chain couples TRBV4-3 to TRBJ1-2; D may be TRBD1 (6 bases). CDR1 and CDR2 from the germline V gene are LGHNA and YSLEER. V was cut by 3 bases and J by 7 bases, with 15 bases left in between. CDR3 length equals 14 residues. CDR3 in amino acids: CASSQGRTAGGYTF. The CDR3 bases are TGCGCCAGCAGCCAGGGAAGGACAGCAGGTGGCTACACCTTC.

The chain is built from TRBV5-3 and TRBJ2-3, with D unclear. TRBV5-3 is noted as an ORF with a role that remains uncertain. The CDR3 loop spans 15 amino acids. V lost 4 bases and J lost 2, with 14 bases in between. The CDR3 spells CARSPIGPPTDTQYF. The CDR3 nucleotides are TGTGCCAGAAGCCCCATAGGACCACCCACAGATACGCAGTATTTT.

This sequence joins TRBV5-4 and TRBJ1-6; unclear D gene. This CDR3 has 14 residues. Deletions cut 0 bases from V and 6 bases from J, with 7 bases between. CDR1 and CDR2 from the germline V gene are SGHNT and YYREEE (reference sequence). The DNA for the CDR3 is TGTGCCAGCAGCTTGGATCATGGTAATTCACCCCTCCACTTT. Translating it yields CASSLDHGNSPLHF. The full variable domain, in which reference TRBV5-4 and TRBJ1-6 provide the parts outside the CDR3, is ETGVTQSPTHLIKTRGQQVTLRCSSQSGHNTVSWYQQALGQGPQFIFQYYREEENGRGNFPPRFSGLQFPNYSSELNVNALELDDSALYLCASSLDHGNSPLHFGNGTRLTVT.

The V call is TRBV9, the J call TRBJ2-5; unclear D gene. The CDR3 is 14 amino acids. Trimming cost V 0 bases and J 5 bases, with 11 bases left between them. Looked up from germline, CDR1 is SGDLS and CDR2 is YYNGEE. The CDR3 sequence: CASSVGPLGETQYF. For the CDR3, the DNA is TGTGCCAGCAGCGTAGGGCCCTTGGGGGAGACCCAGTACTTC.

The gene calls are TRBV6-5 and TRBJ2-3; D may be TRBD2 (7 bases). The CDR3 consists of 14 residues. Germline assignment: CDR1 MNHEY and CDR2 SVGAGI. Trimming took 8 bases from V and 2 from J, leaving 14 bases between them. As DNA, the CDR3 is TGTGCCAGCCGGCGCGGGGGCCCCACAGATACGCAGTATTTT. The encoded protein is CASRRGGPTDTQYF.

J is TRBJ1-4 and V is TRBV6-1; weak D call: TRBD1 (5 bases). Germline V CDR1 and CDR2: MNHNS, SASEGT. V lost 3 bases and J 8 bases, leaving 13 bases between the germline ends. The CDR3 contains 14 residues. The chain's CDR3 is CASSDSGGFEKLFF. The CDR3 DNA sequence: TGTGCCAGCAGTGATTCGGGGGGTTTCGAAAAACTGTTTTTT.

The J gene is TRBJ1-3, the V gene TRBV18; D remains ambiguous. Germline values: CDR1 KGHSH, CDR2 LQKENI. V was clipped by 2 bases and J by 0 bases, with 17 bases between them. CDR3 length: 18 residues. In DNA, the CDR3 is TGTGCCAGCTCACCAAACCCAGTAGGCCCGAACTCTGGAAACACCATATATTTT. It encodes CASSPNPVGPNSGNTIYF. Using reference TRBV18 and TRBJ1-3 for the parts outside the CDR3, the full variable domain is NAGVMQNPRHLVRRRGQEARLRCSPMKGHSHVYWYRQLPEEGLKFMVYLQKENIIDESGMPKERFSAEFPKEGPSILRIQQVVRGDSAAYFCASSPNPVGPNSGNTIYFGEGSWLTVV.

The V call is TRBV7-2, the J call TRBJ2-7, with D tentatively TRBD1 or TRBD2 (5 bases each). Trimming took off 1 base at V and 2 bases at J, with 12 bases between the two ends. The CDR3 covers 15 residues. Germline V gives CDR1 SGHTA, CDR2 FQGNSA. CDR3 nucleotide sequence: TGTGCCAGCAGCTTAGAAGGGTGGGGACCCTACGAGCAGTACTTC. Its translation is CASSLEGWGPYEQYF.

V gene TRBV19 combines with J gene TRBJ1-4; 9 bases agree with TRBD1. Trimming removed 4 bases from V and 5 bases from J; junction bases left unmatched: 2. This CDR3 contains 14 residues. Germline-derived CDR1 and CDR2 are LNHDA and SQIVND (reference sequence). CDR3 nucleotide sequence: TGTGCCAGTAGTAAGGACAGGGGAAATGAAAAACTGTTTTTT. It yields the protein CASSKDRGNEKLFF.

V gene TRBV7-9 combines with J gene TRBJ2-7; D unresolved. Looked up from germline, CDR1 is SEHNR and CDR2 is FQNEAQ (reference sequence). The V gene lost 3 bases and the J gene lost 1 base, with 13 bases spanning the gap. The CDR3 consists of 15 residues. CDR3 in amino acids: CASSFPTTRSYEQYF. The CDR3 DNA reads TGTGCCAGCAGCTTCCCGACAACGAGATCCTACGAGCAGTACTTC.

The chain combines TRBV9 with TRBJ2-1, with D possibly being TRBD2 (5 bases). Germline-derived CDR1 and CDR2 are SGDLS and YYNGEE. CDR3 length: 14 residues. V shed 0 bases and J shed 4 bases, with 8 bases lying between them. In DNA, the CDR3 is TGTGCCAGCAGCGTAGGCCGCGGGTACAATGAGCAGTTCTTC. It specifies CASSVGRGYNEQFF.

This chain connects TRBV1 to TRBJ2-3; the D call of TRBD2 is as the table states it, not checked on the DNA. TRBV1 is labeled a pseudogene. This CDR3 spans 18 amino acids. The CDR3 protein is CTSSPTSGGLYSTDTQYF. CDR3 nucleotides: TGCACCAGCAGTCCCACTAGCGGGGGGTTATACAGCACAGATACGCAGTATTTT.